One and the same sample provided the 10 T cell receptor beta chains below, sequenced in a study of blood T cell repertoires in COVID-19. TCRdb's copy holds only in-frame clones and misses some; the assay was immunoSEQ multiplex PCR. The sample shows about 320,000 clones, 75% to 90% of them seen only once. What was sequenced was PBMCs or T cells enriched from blood (not recorded which). These receptors were taken from a man between 60 and 70 years old who had recovered from COVID-19.

The V gene is TRBV28, the J gene TRBJ1-2; D remains ambiguous. The CDR3 extends over 12 amino acids. Trimming removed 2 bases at V and 4 bases at J, with 5 bases between. Per germline, CDR1 MDHEN and CDR2 SYDVKM. In DNA form, the CDR3 reads TGTGCCAGCAGTTTAGGCTTCTATGGCTACACCTTC. Translated: CASSLGFYGYTF.

The rearrangement uses TRBV10-1 and TRBJ1-4; 10 bases fit TRBD1. J lost 4 bases, V lost 9 bases, and 5 bases had no gene match. The V gene's germline CDR1 is WNHNN and CDR2 SYGVQD (reference sequence). The CDR3 is 14 amino acids. This CDR3 reads CASDRDRGNEKLFF. DNA for the CDR3: TGCGCCAGTGACCGGGACAGGGGTAATGAAAAACTGTTTTTT.

The CDR3 DNA reads TGCGCCAGCAGCCAAGACAGAAGCGGGTACTCCTACGAGCAGTACTTC. Its protein is CASSQDRSGYSYEQYF. The J gene is TRBJ2-7, the V gene TRBV4-1, with D perhaps TRBD2 (6 bases). Per germline, CDR1 MGHRA and CDR2 YSYEKL. Trimming removed 0 bases at V and 0 bases at J, with 12 bases between. The CDR3 extends over 16 amino acids.

V usage is TRBV29-1 and J usage is TRBJ2-5; 11 bases line up with TRBD2. Germline V lookup: CDR1 SQVTM, CDR2 ANQGSEA. V shed 6 bases and J 1 base; nucleotides not matched to a gene: 13. This CDR3 contains 17 residues. In DNA form, the CDR3 reads TGCAGCGTCGAAAGGGGTACTAGCGGGAGTTTCCAAGAGACCCAGTACTTC. Translating it yields CSVERGTSGSFQETQYF.

This chain uses TRBV6-1 with TRBJ2-1; 11 nucleotides align to TRBD2. The germline CDR1 and CDR2 sequences are MNHNS and SASEGT. The ends lost 1 base at V and 7 bases at J; junction bases unmatched: 9. The CDR3 covers 17 residues. Here the CDR3 reads CASSEGVAGGLYNEQFF. The CDR3 bases are TGTGCCAGCAGTGAAGGTGTAGCGGGAGGGCTGTATAATGAGCAGTTCTTC.

Only one count was recorded for this clone. The chain recombines TRBV7-9 with TRBJ2-7; 9 bases fit TRBD2. J was trimmed by 3 bases and V by 5 bases; bases with no gene match: 5. Germline V gene data show CDR1 as SEHNR and CDR2 as FQNEAQ (reference sequence). The CDR3 consists of 14 residues. CDR3 amino acids: CASSQGAGGYEQYF. The CDR3 DNA is TGTGCCAGCAGCCAAGGAGCGGGAGGCTACGAGCAGTACTTC.

CDR3 in amino acids: CSVRETNYGYTF. CDR3 nucleotide sequence: TGCAGCGTTCGGGAAACTAACTATGGCTACACCTTC. This chain uses TRBV29-1 with TRBJ1-2; D call uncertain. The CDR3 is 12 amino acids. CDR1 and CDR2 (germline): SQVTM, ANQGSEA. V lost 5 bases to trimming and J lost 0 bases, with 7 bases between them. Full variable domain (outside the CDR3, taken from reference TRBV29-1 and TRBJ1-2): SAVISQKPSRDICQRGTSLTIQCQVDSQVTMMFWYRQQPGQSLTLIATANQGSEATYESGFVIDKFPISRPNLTFSTLTVSNMSPEDSSIYLCSVRETNYGYTFGSGTRLTVV.

There are a few counts of this clone. The chain combines TRBV7-2 with TRBJ2-7; TRBD2 matches 12 bases. Germline lookup yields CDR1 SGHTA and CDR2 FQGNSA. V dropped 5 bases and J dropped 5; count of bases not matched to a gene: 4. This CDR3 is built from 14 residues. Here the CDR3 DNA reads TGTGCCAGCAGCCGGACTAGCGGGACCAACGAGCAGTACTTC. Amino acids: CASSRTSGTNEQYF.

The chain couples TRBV9 to TRBJ2-1, with 7 bases matching TRBD1. In germline, CDR1 is SGDLS, CDR2 YYNGEE. The CDR3 loop spans 16 amino acids. Losses at the gene ends were 3 bases for V and 7 bases for J; bases not matched to a gene: 13. CDR3 sequence (DNA): TGTGCCAGCAGCGGCCGTTTCCAGGGGGTATCTAATGAGCAGTTCTTC. Protein: CASSGRFQGVSNEQFF. Filled out from reference TRBV9 and TRBJ2-1, the complete variable domain reads DSGVTQTPKHLITATGQRVTLRCSPRSGDLSVYWYQQSLDQGLQFLIQYYNGEERAKGNILERFSAQQFPDLHSELNLSSLELGDSALYFCASSGRFQGVSNEQFFGPGTRLTVL.

The chain has TRBV7-3 and TRBJ2-1; 9 nucleotides line up with TRBD2. Losses at the gene ends were 3 bases for V and 12 bases for J; bases not matched to a gene: 6. The V gene's germline CDR1 is SGHTA and CDR2 FQGTGA. CDR3 length equals 13 residues. DNA for the CDR3: TGTGCCAGCAGCTTGCGGGAGGGCCGAATGCAGTTCTTC. Protein: CASSLREGRMQFF.